Presented here are 32 T cell receptor beta chains from one specimen sequenced in a study of T cells after yellow fever vaccination (dated by TCRdb to the late 2010s). Library preparation used 5' RACE. TCRdb names Illumina HiSeq 2500 as the instrument used. The public reads were quality trimmed at Q25 with fastp and then assembled into clones with MiXCR by TCRdb, keeping productive beta chains. CDR3 protein sequences are deduplicated, and each keeps its most common genes and DNA. In all, the sample holds around 250,000 distinct CDR3 sequences, and less than 8.5% of those were seen once. The top ten constitute approximately 0.87% of the sample. Sample treatment or condition, as interpreted from the label and publication: live attenuated yellow fever vaccine strain. The source was CD4+ T cells sorted from PBMCs, collected 15 days after the yellow fever booster vaccination. Every receptor here comes from a man aged 25 to 40 who received the YFV17D yellow fever vaccine.

This clonotype was counted a few times. This sequence joins TRBV19 and TRBJ1-1, with 8 bases lining up with TRBD1. CDR3 length equals 14 residues. The V gene's germline CDR1 is LNHDA and CDR2 SQIVND (reference sequence). V shed 3 bases, J shed 5 bases, and the junction held 5 bases outside the gene matches. DNA for the CDR3: TGTGCCAGTAGTATGGCGACAGGGGTAACTGAAGCTTTCTTT. It translates to CASSMATGVTEAFF.

The V and J genes are TRBV12-3 or TRBV12-4 and TRBJ1-2; a possible D gene is TRBD1 (5 bases). The CDR3 consists of 14 residues. V was clipped by 6 bases and J by 4 bases, with 15 bases between them. The CDR3 is CASSTTVRSYGYTF. In DNA form, the CDR3 reads TGTGCCAGCAGCACGACAGTACGGAGCTATGGCTACACCTTC.

This chain joins TRBV20-1 and TRBJ2-4; possible D gene TRBD1, 5 bases. CDR1 and CDR2 from the germline V gene are DFQATT and SNEGSKA (reference sequence). This CDR3 region has 15 residues. In nucleotides, the CDR3 is TGCAGGGCGACAGTAGGTCGAGAGGCCAAAAACATTCAGTACTTC. Protein: CRATVGREAKNIQYF.

A few counts support this clonotype. The gene calls are TRBV7-8 and TRBJ2-7; 10 bases fit TRBD1. This CDR3 has 16 amino acids. From germline, CDR1 is SGHVS and CDR2 FQNEAQ. Trimming took 5 bases from V and 0 from J; bases not matched to a gene: 7. The CDR3 spells CASSQRGQGSSYEQYF. In nucleotides, the CDR3 is TGTGCCAGCAGCCAAAGGGGACAGGGGTCCTCCTACGAGCAGTACTTC.

The J gene is TRBJ1-3, the V gene TRBV5-5, with D unclear. Trimming removed 5 bases from V and 9 bases from J, with 12 bases in between. This CDR3 spans 12 amino acids. Germline CDR1 reads SGHKS; CDR2 reads YYEKEE (reference sequence). CDR3: CASRKDGATIYF. In DNA form, the CDR3 reads TGTGCCAGCAGAAAAGACGGTGCCACCATATATTTT.

In its sample, this clonotype was seen many times. This sequence joins TRBV20-1 and TRBJ1-5, with a tentative D call TRBD1 (5 bases). V dropped 6 bases and J dropped 4 bases, with 13 bases sitting between them. This CDR3 spans 13 amino acids. The germline CDR1 and CDR2 sequences are DFQATT and SNEGSKA (reference sequence). CDR3 loop: CSATGPTNQPQHF. The CDR3 DNA reads TGCAGTGCCACAGGACCGACGAATCAGCCCCAGCATTTT.

This clonotype was observed many times. CDR3 nucleotides: TGCGCCAGCAGTCAATCAACAGGGCTGAACACTGAAGCTTTCTTT. Translating it yields CASSQSTGLNTEAFF. The J gene is TRBJ1-1, the V gene TRBV23-1, with a tentative D call TRBD1 (6 bases). TRBV23-1 is reported as an ORF; its role is uncertain. V was cut by 0 bases and J by 0 bases, with 8 bases left in between. CDR3 length equals 15 residues.

This sequence joins TRBV20-1 and TRBJ1-1, with TRBD1 as a possible D gene (6 bases). This CDR3 is built from 13 residues. The germline V and J ends were trimmed by 5 bases and 4 bases, with 14 bases remaining between them. Looked up from germline, CDR1 is DFQATT and CDR2 is SNEGSKA (reference sequence). The CDR3 loop is CSALSGDGTEAFF. In DNA, the CDR3 is TGCAGTGCTTTGTCAGGGGACGGCACTGAAGCTTTCTTT.

V and J are TRBV28 and TRBJ2-3; D not resolved. The V and J ends lost 3 bases and 2 bases respectively, with 15 bases between them. The length of the CDR3 is 16 residues. Germline values: CDR1 MDHEN, CDR2 SYDVKM. The CDR3 spells CASSLSKKSPTDTQYF. The CDR3 nucleotides are TGTGCCAGCAGTTTGTCTAAGAAATCTCCCACAGATACGCAGTATTTT.

This clonotype has ten or more counts. The CDR3 sequence is CATSRDLPGATDTQYF. CDR3 sequence (DNA): TGTGCCACCAGCAGAGATTTACCGGGAGCCACAGATACGCAGTATTTT. This chain connects TRBV15 to TRBJ2-3; tentatively, D is TRBD2 (6 bases). CDR3 length: 16 residues. Trimming stripped 0 bases from V and 2 bases from J, with 12 bases between. Germline CDR1 reads LNHNV; CDR2 reads YYDKDF (reference sequence).

This clonotype has at least ten counts. This sequence joins TRBV29-1 and TRBJ2-3, with TRBD2 as a possible D gene (7 bases). Germline lookup yields CDR1 SQVTM and CDR2 ANQGSEA. The ends were cut back, 3 bases at V and 1 base at J, with 29 bases in the middle. This CDR3 has 20 amino acids. CDR3 nucleotide sequence: TGCAGCGTTGACCCTTTCCTCAGGGGTTCCGAGCGGGAAGGCACAGATACGCAGTATTTT. Its translation: CSVDPFLRGSEREGTDTQYF.

This chain joins TRBV6-1 and TRBJ1-1; the D gene is possibly TRBD1 (5 bases). V dropped 6 bases and J dropped 0 bases, with 14 bases sitting between them. The V gene's germline CDR1 is MNHNS and CDR2 SASEGT. CDR3 length equals 15 residues. CDR3 coding DNA: TGTGCCAGCAGAAAGGGACCGAACATGAACACTGAAGCTTTCTTT. Its protein product is CASRKGPNMNTEAFF.

This chain uses TRBV20-1 with TRBJ2-7, with 8 positions matching TRBD1. From germline, CDR1 is DFQATT and CDR2 SNEGSKA (reference sequence). V shed 5 bases and J 4 bases; nucleotides not matched to a gene: 7. The CDR3 extends over 13 amino acids. CDR3 sequence reads: CSASGQGAYEQYF. The CDR3 bases are TGCAGTGCTTCCGGACAGGGAGCGTACGAGCAGTACTTC.

V gene TRBV7-2 combines with J gene TRBJ2-3, with 11 bases that match TRBD2. The CDR3 has 16 amino acids. Germline V gene data show CDR1 as SGHTA and CDR2 as FQGNSA. J was trimmed by 5 bases and V by 2 bases; bases with no gene match: 6. DNA for the CDR3: TGTGCCAGCAGCTTAATGTCTAGCGGGAGGAGAGATACGCAGTATTTT. This encodes CASSLMSSGRRDTQYF.

This clonotype was seen repeatedly, ten times or more. V and J are TRBV12-3 or TRBV12-4 and TRBJ2-3, with 8 bases matching TRBD2. The CDR3 sequence is 17 residues long. The V gene end was trimmed by 5 bases and the J gene end by 8 bases; junction bases not matched to a gene: 18. The CDR3 bases are TGTGCCAGCAGTCCCGAGGGTCGCGGGAGGAGCGGTGGTACGCAGTATTTT. Translating it yields CASSPEGRGRSGGTQYF.

CDR3 in DNA: TGTGCCAGCAGCACCGGGACTAGCGGGACCTCGGGCCCAGATACGCAGTATTTT. Translated, it gives CASSTGTSGTSGPDTQYF. V gene TRBV5-5 combines with J gene TRBJ2-3, with TRBD2 identical over 13 bases. J gave up 4 bases and V 4 bases, and 12 bases lay outside the gene matches. The CDR3 runs 18 residues. Per the germline V gene, CDR1 is SGHKS and CDR2 is YYEKEE (reference sequence).

The chain joins TRBV13 to TRBJ2-7; 9 bases align to TRBD2. The CDR3 spans 15 residues. After removal of 2 bases from V and 7 bases from J, the junction contained 9 bases not matched to a gene. Germline CDR1 and CDR2: PRHDT and FYEKMQ (reference sequence). CDR3 region: CASSLLAGGPPEQYF. CDR3 bases: TGTGCCAGCAGCTTATTGGCGGGAGGGCCGCCTGAGCAGTACTTC. Full variable domain (rest looked up from reference TRBV13 and TRBJ2-7): AAGVIQSPRHLIKEKRETATLKCYPIPRHDTVYWYQQGPGQDPQFLISFYEKMQSDKGSIPDRFSAQQFSDYHSELNMSSLELGDSALYFCASSLLAGGPPEQYFGPGTRLTVT.

This clonotype was observed a handful of times. The rearrangement joins TRBV7-3 to TRBJ2-1; TRBD1 is a possible D gene (6 bases). Trimming took 1 base from V and 4 from J, leaving 14 bases between them. There are 16 residues in the CDR3. Germline lookup yields CDR1 SGHTA and CDR2 FQGTGA. The CDR3 here is CASSLIGGAFYNEQFF. CDR3 bases: TGTGCCAGCAGCTTAATTGGGGGCGCGTTTTACAATGAGCAGTTCTTC.

This clonotype was seen only a few times. This chain links TRBV5-1 with TRBJ1-4; D not certain. The CDR3 consists of 13 residues. The germline V gene has CDR1 SGHRS and CDR2 YFSETQ. Trimming cost V 1 base and J 6 bases, with 7 bases left between them. CDR3 in DNA: TGCGCCAGCAGCTTGTTGCAGGATGAAAAACTGTTTTTT. Translated: CASSLLQDEKLFF.

There are a few counts of this clonotype. The V call is TRBV5-4, the J call TRBJ1-2, with D possibly matching TRBD1 (5 bases). The germline gives CDR1 SGHNT, CDR2 YYREEE (reference sequence). V gave up 4 bases and J gave up 5 bases, with 15 bases separating them. The CDR3 loop spans 14 amino acids. In nucleotides, the CDR3 is TGTGCCAGCAGCACAACAGGAGGTGGATATGGCTACACCTTC. As protein: CASSTTGGGYGYTF. Filled out from reference TRBV5-4 and TRBJ1-2, the complete variable domain reads ETGVTQSPTHLIKTRGQQVTLRCSSQSGHNTVSWYQQALGQGPQFIFQYYREEENGRGNFPPRFSGLQFPNYSSELNVNALELDDSALYLCASSTTGGGYGYTFGSGTRLTVV.

At least ten counts were recorded for this clonotype. The chain links TRBV7-9 to TRBJ2-7, with TRBD2 matching 9 bases. CDR1 and CDR2 from the germline V gene are SEHNR and FQNEAQ (reference sequence). The CDR3 is 15 amino acids. V lost 1 base, J lost 9 bases, and 10 bases stayed unmatched. The CDR3 nucleotides read TGTGCCAGCAGCTTAGTCTCGAGCGGGAGGTACACGCAGTACTTC. It specifies CASSLVSSGRYTQYF.

The chain is built from TRBV30 and TRBJ2-7; D is unclear. Germline V gene sequence: CDR1 GTSNPN, CDR2 SVGIG (reference sequence). The germline V and J ends were trimmed by 2 bases and 0 bases, with 2 bases remaining between them. The CDR3 runs to 11 residues. Here the CDR3 reads CAWSRSYEQYF. CDR3 DNA: TGTGCCTGGAGTCGCTCCTACGAGCAGTACTTC.

This clonotype was found a few times. The V call is TRBV6-2 or TRBV6-3, the J call TRBJ2-6; D is undetermined. The V gene lost 4 bases and the J gene lost 0 bases, with 7 bases spanning the gap. This CDR3 has 15 amino acids. Germline V gene data show CDR1 as MNHEY and CDR2 as SVGEGT. CDR3 DNA sequence: TGTGCCAGCAGTTTGAGGTACTCTGGGGCCAACGTCCTGACTTTC. Amino acid sequence: CASSLRYSGANVLTF.

This clonotype was seen repeatedly, ten times or more. This chain joins TRBV7-2 and TRBJ1-5, with 7 nucleotides matching TRBD1. The germline V gene has CDR1 SGHTA and CDR2 FQGNSA. V gave up 5 bases and J gave up 4 bases; unmatched junction bases: 11. This CDR3 has 16 amino acids. CDR3 sequence reads: CASSPDSGGGNQPQHF. CDR3 nucleotide sequence: TGTGCCAGCAGCCCAGATTCAGGGGGGGGTAATCAGCCCCAGCATTTT.

The sample holds many counts of this clonotype. This chain connects TRBV10-3 to TRBJ1-1; D might be TRBD1 (5 bases). V dropped 7 bases and J dropped 1 base, with 13 bases sitting between them. The CDR3 covers 14 residues. In germline, CDR1 is ENHRY, CDR2 SYGVKD. CDR3 loop: CAITAGTRNTEAFF. In nucleotides, the CDR3 is TGTGCCATCACTGCAGGGACGAGGAACACTGAAGCTTTCTTT.

This clonotype was found many times. The CDR3 sequence is CASRPSAHPDGGELFF. In DNA form, the CDR3 reads TGTGCCAGCAGACCTAGCGCACACCCTGATGGCGGGGAGCTGTTTTTT. The chain combines TRBV28 with TRBJ2-2, with D possibly matching TRBD2 (6 bases). This CDR3 has 16 residues. The germline CDR1 and CDR2 sequences are MDHEN and SYDVKM. With 6 bases removed from V and 7 bases from J, the gap between germline ends came to 21 bases.

This clonotype has a count of ten or more. V and J are TRBV5-6 and TRBJ1-1; D is ambiguous. The CDR3 is 13 amino acids. CDR1 and CDR2 from the germline V gene are SGHDT and YYEEEE. The V end was cut by 1 base, the J end by 4 bases, with 8 bases between. CDR3 region: CASSLREGTEAFF. The CDR3 DNA follows: TGTGCCAGCAGCTTGAGGGAAGGCACTGAAGCTTTCTTT.

This clonotype was detected many times. CDR3 sequence (DNA): TGTGCCAGCAGTTCCACCTATAATTCACCCCTCCACTTT. It yields the protein CASSSTYNSPLHF. This sequence joins TRBV27 and TRBJ1-6, with D uncertain. This CDR3 is 13 amino acids long. V lost 4 bases and J 2 bases, leaving 3 bases between the germline ends. The germline CDR1 and CDR2 sequences are MNHEY and SMNVEV (reference sequence).

V gene TRBV5-1 combines with J gene TRBJ1-5; D gene uncertain. The CDR3 totals 14 residues. CDR1 and CDR2 (germline): SGHRS, YFSETQ. V lost 3 bases and J 2 bases, leaving 9 bases between the germline ends. This CDR3 reads CASSSVPGNQPQHF. CDR3 bases: TGCGCCAGCAGCTCGGTACCGGGCAATCAGCCCCAGCATTTT. The entire variable domain, with the rest obtained from reference TRBV5-1 and TRBJ1-5, is as follows: KAGVTQTPRYLIKTRGQQVTLSCSPISGHRSVSWYQQTPGQGLQFLFEYFSETQRNKGNFPGRFSGRQFSNSRSEMNVSTLELGDSALYLCASSSVPGNQPQHFGDGTRLSIL.

V gene TRBV30 combines with J gene TRBJ2-3; D is unresolved. V lost 2 bases, J lost 2 bases, and 8 bases lay in between. The CDR3 is 13 residues long. CDR1 and CDR2 from the germline V gene are GTSNPN and SVGIG (reference sequence). CDR3 nucleotides: TGTGCCTGGAGTTCCTCCAACACAGATACGCAGTATTTT. Translating gives CAWSSSNTDTQYF.

The chain has TRBV7-2 and TRBJ2-7; TRBD1 aligns across 8 bases. The CDR3 length is 13 residues. Germline V gene lookup returns CDR1 SGHTA and CDR2 FQGNSA. Trimming at V came to 3 bases and at J to 3 bases, leaving 1 base not matched to a gene. CDR3 loop: CASSFGTGYEQYF. In DNA form, the CDR3 reads TGTGCCAGCAGCTTTGGGACAGGCTACGAGCAGTACTTC.

This clonotype was counted many times. This sequence joins TRBV5-5 and TRBJ2-3, with TRBD1 as a possible D gene (6 bases). Trimming removed 4 bases from V and 4 bases from J, with 16 bases in between. Germline-derived CDR1 and CDR2 are SGHKS and YYEKEE (reference sequence). The length of the CDR3 is 15 residues. The CDR3 coding sequence is TGTGCCAGCAGCGTCGGACAGCCTGTCCCAGATACGCAGTATTTT. As protein: CASSVGQPVPDTQYF.